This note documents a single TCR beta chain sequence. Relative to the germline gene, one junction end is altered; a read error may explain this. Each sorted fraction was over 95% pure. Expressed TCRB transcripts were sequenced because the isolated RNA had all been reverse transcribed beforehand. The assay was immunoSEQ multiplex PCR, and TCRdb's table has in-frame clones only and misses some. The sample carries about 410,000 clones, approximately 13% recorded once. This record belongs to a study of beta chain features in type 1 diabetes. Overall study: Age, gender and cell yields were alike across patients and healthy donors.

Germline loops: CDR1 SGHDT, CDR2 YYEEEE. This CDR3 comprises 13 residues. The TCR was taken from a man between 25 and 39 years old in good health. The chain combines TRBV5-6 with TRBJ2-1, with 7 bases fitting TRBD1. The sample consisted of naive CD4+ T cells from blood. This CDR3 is CASRLGQSSEQFF. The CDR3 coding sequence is TGTGCCAGCAGGTTGGGACAGTCTTCTGAGCAGTTCTTC. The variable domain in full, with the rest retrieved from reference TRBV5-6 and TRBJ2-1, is DAGVTQSPTHLIKTRGQQVTLRCSPKSGHDTVSWYQQALGQGPQFIFQYYEEEERQRGNFPDRFSGHQFPNYSSELNVNALLLGDSALYLCASRLGQSSEQFFGPGTRLTVL.